Sequencing of this TCR beta chain was carried out in a study of CD8 T cells in Susac syndrome (dated by TCRdb to between 2017 and 2020). Turning to the overall study: Whether CD8+ T cell activation and differentiation in Susac syndrome was antigen driven was tested using repertoire sequencing.

Based on the germline V gene, the CDR1 and CDR2 sequences are MNHEY and SVGAGI. V is cut by 6 bases and J by 2 bases, and the space between the germline ends is 16 bases. The CDR3 has 15 amino acids, counting the end cysteine and phenylalanine. Only the CDR3 DNA is retained, 45 bases long and in frame from the first base. Paper-wide results and their limitations: The number of individuals in the TCR sequencing and HLA analysis was recognized as being relatively small.

Remarks on this clonotype: Its antigen is unknown. There are no base qualities to consult, and no much larger clone falls within one base.

RNA was extracted using the RNeasy kit, and roughly 0.45 to 1 microgram was reverse transcribed with random hexamers. TCR beta CDR3 regions were amplified with the immunoSEQ multiplex PCR assay covering 54 Vbeta and 13 Jbeta segments. Bias from PCR amplification was corrected by using a synthetic template baseline for primer optimization and for computational correction. The source study handled its data this way. Reads were assigned to V, D and J genes according to IMGT and analyzed in immunoSEQ Analyzer, with only productive sequences retained. Clonality was calculated as one minus the Shannon entropy normalized by log2 of the number of productive unique sequences. Public and private clones were assessed among the 100 most prevalent clones of each patient and control. A clone was defined as Susac-specific if it was absent from the healthy and MS cohorts, from about 1,100 published viral clones and from other ImmuneACCESS disease sequences. The public reads were quality trimmed at Q25 with fastp and then assembled into clones with MiXCR by TCRdb, keeping productive beta chains. A single entry per CDR3 protein holds the most common genes and DNA from its merged rows. The V and J calls and clone size are TCRdb's, not the authors'. The sample has about 130,000 distinct CDR3 sequences on record, about 96% of them singletons. The ten largest make up more than 0.095% of the sample.

High-throughput TCR beta sequencing profiled peripheral blood CD8+ and CD4+ T cells from healthy donors, Susac syndrome patients and multiple sclerosis patients. Healthy donors were included as age- and sex-matched controls. Bulk CD8+ and CD4+ T cells were purified magnetically by negative isolation, whereas CD8+ TEMRA cells were enriched by FACS. Blood was drawn into EDTA tubes, processed within 24 hours, and PBMCs were isolated by density gradient centrifugation. PBMCs intended for TCR sequencing were cryopreserved in liquid nitrogen and were subsequently thawed in a 37 degrees C water bath. Purity of sorted or isolated CD4+, CD8+ and CD8+ TEMRA cells was at least 90%.

This receptor was obtained from a human donor in good health. Sample: CD4+ T cells from PBMCs. Recombination joined TRBV6-5 with TRBJ1-2; TRBD1 is a weak D gene call, 6 bases matching. The CDR3 region reads CASSPWTDSNYGYTF. The nucleotide sequence reads as follows: TGTGCCAGCAGCCCCTGGACAGATTCCAACTATGGCTACACCTTC.